This is a list of T cell receptor beta chains from one sample in a study of blood T cell repertoires in COVID-19. The method was immunoSEQ multiplex PCR; TCRdb's version includes in-frame clones alone and lacks a portion of them. The table includes 70,000 to 90,000 clones, around 87% detected once. The source material was peripheral blood. The receptors shown here come from an elderly man with active or convalescent COVID-19. Both conserved end residues are part of each CDR3. A D gene is named only where the DNA matches it firmly. Some rows have no size entry. The others give once, few or many, or a class for an expanded clone.

CDR3nt: TGTGCCAGCAGCGTGGGGCTCGGACAGGGAATTAGCTCCTATAATTCACCCCTCCACTTT; CDR3aa: CASSVGLGQGISSYNSPLHF; v_gene: TRBV9; d_gene: TRBD1; j_gene: TRBJ1-6; abundance: few
CDR3nt: TGCGCCAGCAGCACAGGACAGGGTATCGGGGAGCTGTTTTTT; CDR3aa: CASSTGQGIGELFF; v_gene: TRBV5-1; d_gene: TRBD1; j_gene: TRBJ2-2; abundance: .
CDR3nt: TGTGCCAGCAGTTCAAAAACCTTCAACAACCGGGGTGAAAAACTGTTTTTT; CDR3aa: CASSSKTFNNRGEKLFF; v_gene: TRBV28; d_gene: .; j_gene: TRBJ1-4; abundance: .
CDR3nt: TGTGCCAGCAGCCAAGAAGGTTTTATGGACTACCACACCGGGGAGCTGTTTTTT; CDR3aa: CASSQEGFMDYHTGELFF; v_gene: TRBV3-1/TRBV3-2; d_gene: .; j_gene: TRBJ2-2; abundance: .
CDR3nt: TGTGCCAGCAGCTTGAGCTCCTACAATGAGCAGTTCTTC; CDR3aa: CASSLSSYNEQFF; v_gene: TRBV7-8; d_gene: .; j_gene: TRBJ2-1; abundance: .
CDR3nt: TGTGCCAGCAGCTTAGCGGCGGGAACCCAAGAGACCCAGTACTTC; CDR3aa: CASSLAAGTQETQYF; v_gene: TRBV11-2; d_gene: .; j_gene: TRBJ2-5; abundance: .
CDR3nt: TGTGCCACCCATATAGAATACAATGAGCAGTTCTTC; CDR3aa: CATHIEYNEQFF; v_gene: TRBV24-1; d_gene: .; j_gene: TRBJ2-1; abundance: .
CDR3nt: TGCGCCAGCAGCACCAGGGGGAATACGCAGTATTTT; CDR3aa: CASSTRGNTQYF; v_gene: TRBV5-1; d_gene: TRBD1; j_gene: TRBJ2-3; abundance: .
CDR3nt: TGTGCCAGTAGTATTCCAGGACAGCCCGCAACTAATGAAAAACTGTTTTTT; CDR3aa: CASSIPGQPATNEKLFF; v_gene: TRBV19; d_gene: .; j_gene: TRBJ1-4; abundance: .
CDR3nt: TGCGCCAGCAGCTTGGACAGGGGGACCACTGAAGCTTTCTTT; CDR3aa: CASSLDRGTTEAFF; v_gene: TRBV5-1; d_gene: TRBD1; j_gene: TRBJ1-1; abundance: .
CDR3nt: TGCGCCAGCAGCTTGGGGTTTCTAGCGGGGGGCCCGAATACGCAGTATTTT; CDR3aa: CASSLGFLAGGPNTQYF; v_gene: TRBV5-1; d_gene: TRBD2; j_gene: TRBJ2-3; abundance: .
CDR3nt: TGCAGCGCCGATGACAGGGAGAACACTGAAGCTTTCTTT; CDR3aa: CSADDRENTEAFF; v_gene: TRBV29-1; d_gene: TRBD1; j_gene: TRBJ1-1; abundance: few
CDR3nt: TGCAGCGCCTCACAGGGTGCCGATCAGCCCCAGCATTTT; CDR3aa: CSASQGADQPQHF; v_gene: TRBV29-1; d_gene: .; j_gene: TRBJ1-5; abundance: .
CDR3nt: TGTGCCAGCAGCCACGGGACAGGGGGCACGAGGAAAAACACCATATATTTT; CDR3aa: CASSHGTGGTRKNTIYF; v_gene: TRBV3-1/TRBV3-2; d_gene: TRBD1; j_gene: TRBJ1-3; abundance: .